A selection of T cell receptor beta chains follows, all from one sample in a study of regulatory T cells in long-lasting Graves disease. TCRdb processed the multiplex PCR reads anew with MiXCR; each CDR3 protein has one entry. This sample carries roughly 560,000 distinct CDR3 sequences, more than 10% of them seen once, and the ten largest clones take 8% to 10%. These sequences were also reported in another study, on T cells in Graves' hyperthyroidism and ophthalmopathy.

This specimen consisted of peripheral blood mononuclear cells (PBMCs), obtained at new diagnosis, from a patient treated with antithyroid drugs. The receptors originated from a woman aged 25 to 45 with Graves disease. Both conserved end residues are part of each CDR3. The D gene is left open where the match is weak. Some rows have no size entry. The others give once, few or many, or a class for an expanded clone.

CDR3 protein: CASNGLENYEQYF; CDR3 DNA: TGTGCCAGCAATGGACTAGAGAACTACGAGCAGTACTTC; V gene: TRBV6-1; clone size: many; J gene: TRBJ2-7; CDR3 length: 13; D gene: TRBD2
CDR3 protein: CASSLREINYGYTF; CDR3 DNA: TGTGCCAGCAGTTTGCGGGAGATTAACTATGGCTACACCTTC; V gene: TRBV28; clone size: many; J gene: TRBJ1-2; CDR3 length: 14; D gene: -
CDR3 protein: CASSLSREYYNEQFF; CDR3 DNA: TGTGCCAGCAGCTTAAGTCGGGAGTATTACAATGAGCAGTTCTTC; V gene: TRBV7-3; clone size: many; J gene: TRBJ2-1; CDR3 length: 15; D gene: -
CDR3 protein: CASSLWNRGGQDTGELFF; CDR3 DNA: TGTGCCAGCAGCCTCTGGAACAGGGGCGGGCAGGACACCGGGGAGCTGTTTTTT; V gene: TRBV11-3; clone size: many; J gene: TRBJ2-2; CDR3 length: 18; D gene: TRBD1
CDR3 protein: CASGQSRAAGRGTGELFF; CDR3 DNA: TGCGCCAGCGGACAATCCAGGGCGGCAGGGAGAGGAACCGGGGAGCTGTTTTTT; V gene: TRBV4-1; clone size: few; J gene: TRBJ2-2; CDR3 length: 18; D gene: -
CDR3 protein: CASSIASASEQFF; CDR3 DNA: TGTGCCAGTAGTATAGCTTCGGCCTCTGAGCAGTTCTTC; V gene: TRBV19; clone size: many; J gene: TRBJ2-1; CDR3 length: 13; D gene: -
CDR3 protein: CASSDSGRTSWFF; CDR3 DNA: TGTGCCAGCAGTGATTCCGGGAGGACGTCGTGGTTCTTC; V gene: TRBV28; clone size: -; J gene: TRBJ2-1; CDR3 length: 13; D gene: TRBD2
CDR3 protein: CSVEASRYSYNEQFF; CDR3 DNA: TGCAGCGTTGAGGCTAGCCGATACTCCTACAATGAGCAGTTCTTC; V gene: TRBV29-1; clone size: -; J gene: TRBJ2-1; CDR3 length: 15; D gene: -
CDR3 protein: CASTRGNQPQHF; CDR3 DNA: TGTGCCAGCACCAGAGGCAATCAGCCCCAGCATTTT; V gene: TRBV2; clone size: -; J gene: TRBJ1-5; CDR3 length: 12; D gene: -
CDR3 protein: CATSDFRNEQFF; CDR3 DNA: TGTGCCACCAGTGATTTTCGCAATGAGCAGTTCTTC; V gene: TRBV24-1; clone size: many; J gene: TRBJ2-1; CDR3 length: 12; D gene: -
CDR3 protein: CSGHTSTDTQYF; CDR3 DNA: TGCAGCGGACACACTAGCACAGATACGCAGTATTTT; V gene: TRBV29-1; clone size: many; J gene: TRBJ2-3; CDR3 length: 12; D gene: -
CDR3 protein: CASRYDLTGEIRNEQFF; CDR3 DNA: TGCGCCAGCAGGTACGACCTGACAGGGGAGATTCGGAATGAGCAGTTCTTC; V gene: TRBV10-1; clone size: many; J gene: TRBJ2-1; CDR3 length: 17; D gene: TRBD1
CDR3 protein: CASSQAHRGGAEQYF; CDR3 DNA: TGCGCCAGCAGCCAAGCCCACCGAGGAGGAGCCGAGCAGTACTTC; V gene: TRBV4-3; clone size: -; J gene: TRBJ2-7; CDR3 length: 15; D gene: -
CDR3 protein: CSARATGGNEQFF; CDR3 DNA: TGCAGTGCTAGAGCAACAGGGGGAAATGAGCAGTTCTTC; V gene: TRBV20-1; clone size: many; J gene: TRBJ2-1; CDR3 length: 13; D gene: TRBD1
CDR3 protein: CASSPLGQGYNEQFF; CDR3 DNA: TGTGCCAGTAGCCCCTTGGGACAGGGCTACAATGAGCAGTTCTTC; V gene: TRBV19; clone size: many; J gene: TRBJ2-1; CDR3 length: 15; D gene: TRBD1
CDR3 protein: CASRAVSDITDTQYF; CDR3 DNA: TGTGCCAGCCGAGCGGTTAGCGACATCACAGATACGCAGTATTTT; V gene: TRBV2; clone size: many; J gene: TRBJ2-3; CDR3 length: 15; D gene: -
CDR3 protein: CASSDPPATRPDTQYF; CDR3 DNA: TGTGCCAGCAGTGATCCCCCGGCAACCCGTCCAGATACGCAGTATTTT; V gene: TRBV25-1; clone size: many; J gene: TRBJ2-3; CDR3 length: 16; D gene: -
CDR3 protein: CASSQEGTGGDEQYF; CDR3 DNA: TGCGCCAGCAGCCAAGAGGGGACAGGGGGCGACGAGCAGTACTTC; V gene: TRBV4-3; clone size: -; J gene: TRBJ2-7; CDR3 length: 15; D gene: TRBD1
CDR3 protein: CASSVGLAGGGSYNEQFF; CDR3 DNA: TGTGCCAGCAGCGTAGGGCTAGCGGGAGGAGGATCCTACAATGAGCAGTTCTTC; V gene: TRBV9; clone size: many; J gene: TRBJ2-1; CDR3 length: 18; D gene: TRBD2
CDR3 protein: CAWSPQVGELFF; CDR3 DNA: TGTGCCTGGAGTCCACAGGTCGGGGAGCTGTTTTTT; V gene: TRBV30; clone size: -; J gene: TRBJ2-2; CDR3 length: 12; D gene: -
CDR3 protein: CASSYRNTDTQYF; CDR3 DNA: TGTGCCAGCAGTTACAGGAATACAGATACGCAGTATTTT; V gene: TRBV6-2/TRBV6-3; clone size: many; J gene: TRBJ2-3; CDR3 length: 13; D gene: -
CDR3 protein: CASSPPWGTEEAFF; CDR3 DNA: TGTGCCAGCAGCCCTCCTTGGGGGACAGAGGAAGCTTTCTTT; V gene: TRBV7-9; clone size: -; J gene: TRBJ1-1; CDR3 length: 14; D gene: TRBD1
CDR3 protein: CASSSGTGVSGNTIYF; CDR3 DNA: TGTGCCAGCAGCTCCGGGACAGGGGTCTCTGGAAACACCATATATTTT; V gene: TRBV11-2; clone size: -; J gene: TRBJ1-3; CDR3 length: 16; D gene: TRBD1
CDR3 protein: CASSALPGQWNEKLFF; CDR3 DNA: TGTGCCAGCAGTGCGTTACCGGGACAGTGGAATGAAAAACTGTTTTTT; V gene: TRBV6-1; clone size: many; J gene: TRBJ1-4; CDR3 length: 16; D gene: TRBD1
CDR3 protein: CASSLGDRGAFF; CDR3 DNA: TGTGCCAGCAGCTTGGGAGACAGGGGAGCTTTCTTT; V gene: TRBV7-9; clone size: -; J gene: TRBJ1-1; CDR3 length: 12; D gene: TRBD1
CDR3 protein: CAWRRDPGPNEQFF; CDR3 DNA: TGTGCCTGGCGCCGGGACCCAGGGCCCAATGAGCAGTTCTTC; V gene: TRBV30; clone size: -; J gene: TRBJ2-1; CDR3 length: 14; D gene: -
CDR3 protein: CASSQGRSSYEQYF; CDR3 DNA: TGCGCCAGCAGCCAAGGGAGGAGCTCCTACGAGCAGTACTTC; V gene: TRBV4-1; clone size: many; J gene: TRBJ2-7; CDR3 length: 14; D gene: -
CDR3 protein: CASSLPQLGGETQYF; CDR3 DNA: TGTGCCAGCAGTTTACCGCAACTCGGGGGCGAGACCCAGTACTTC; V gene: TRBV28; clone size: many; J gene: TRBJ2-5; CDR3 length: 15; D gene: -
CDR3 protein: CASSPRTSGRLYEQFF; CDR3 DNA: TGTGCCAGCAGTCCCCGGACTAGCGGGAGGTTGTATGAGCAGTTCTTC; V gene: TRBV28; clone size: many; J gene: TRBJ2-1; CDR3 length: 16; D gene: TRBD2
CDR3 protein: CASSPRQGASNEKLFF; CDR3 DNA: TGTGCCAGCAGTCCTCGACAGGGGGCGTCTAATGAAAAACTGTTTTTT; V gene: TRBV6-1; clone size: few; J gene: TRBJ1-4; CDR3 length: 16; D gene: TRBD1